The clone carrying this TCR beta chain was observed at least ten times. This sample is part of a study of neurological immune-mediated disorders. Synthesis of cDNA used 5'RACE (with 10-nucleotide random UMIs). Via MiXCR, TCRdb re-called the 5' RACE reads, giving one row per CDR3 protein. Of roughly 46,000 distinct CDR3 sequences in the sample, roughly 2% were seen once. V was pared by 8 bases and J by 11 bases, with 27 bases between. The CDR3 is 15 residues long. This TCR derives from a woman in her forties with multiple sclerosis. Input material: PBMCs. The V gene is TRBV12-3 or TRBV12-4, the J gene TRBJ1-1; D is unclear. The CDR3 loop reads CASPEKDPFFSPAFF. CDR3 coding DNA: TGTGCCAGCCCGGAAAAGGACCCCTTTTTTTCGCCGGCTTTCTTT.